The clone carrying this T cell receptor beta chain was detected many times. The antigen is unknown. The CDR3 consists of 12 residues. From germline, CDR1 is SEHNR and CDR2 FQNEAQ (reference sequence). Deletions cut 1 base from V and 11 bases from J, with 11 bases between. The source of the sample is a study of read filtering for tumor transcriptome and immune sequencing. Study context: Revised staging placed 8 patients in R-ISS I, about 17 in II, about seven in III.

Study-wide results and limits: Sorted CD138-negative bone marrow cells were not purified T cells. Even smaller IR-seq throughput identified most shared clonotypes.

From approximately 400 ng of RNA, a library with molecular barcoded alpha/delta and beta/gamma adaptors was made. From the reads, TCRdb called clonotypes with MiXCR, one entry per CDR3 protein. Of more than 30,000 distinct CDR3 sequences in the sample, about 14% were seen once. The sequenced sample was a population of CD138-negative cells sorted from bone marrow. This chain links TRBV7-9 with TRBJ1-1; unclear D gene. This TCR was recovered from a donor aged 40 or over with multiple myeloma. The CDR3 nucleotides are TGTGCCAGCAGCTTAGGAGGTATGACGGCTTTCTTT. This encodes CASSLGGMTAFF.